The T cell receptor (beta chain) under discussion was sequenced for a study of metastatic and nonmetastatic thyroid tumors. In the study overall: Repertoire comparisons spanned blood and tumor or nodule tissue from malignant and benign thyroid patients. Study observations and caveats: Reported TCR beta diversity, measured in blood and tumor, was significantly higher for malignant thyroid tumors than for benign nodules.

Study processing details: A classifier for distant metastasis in papillary thyroid cancer was constructed using CDR3 differences observed across clinicopathological groups. TCRdb reprocessed the PCR reads using MiXCR. TCRdb's processing, not the authors', yielded these V and J calls. The sample has about 20,000 clones; 15% to 20% are singletons. Patients underwent thyroid surgery, and none had received any treatment before it. The CDR3 runs 13 residues. The V and J ends lost 7 bases and 9 bases respectively, with 18 bases between them. CDR1 and CDR2 (germline): LGHNT, FRNRAP. Remarks on this clone: The antigen remains unidentified.

Sequencing used tumor tissue. The chain joins TRBV12-5 to TRBJ1-1, with D uncertain. The receptor comes from a female donor with papillary thyroid cancer or a benign thyroid nodule (not recorded which). Some clones in this sample may be carry-over from other donors' samples. CDR3 protein: CASVFVLGYQAFF. Here the CDR3 DNA reads TGTGCTAGTGTTTTTGTATTAGGGTACCAAGCTTTCTTT.